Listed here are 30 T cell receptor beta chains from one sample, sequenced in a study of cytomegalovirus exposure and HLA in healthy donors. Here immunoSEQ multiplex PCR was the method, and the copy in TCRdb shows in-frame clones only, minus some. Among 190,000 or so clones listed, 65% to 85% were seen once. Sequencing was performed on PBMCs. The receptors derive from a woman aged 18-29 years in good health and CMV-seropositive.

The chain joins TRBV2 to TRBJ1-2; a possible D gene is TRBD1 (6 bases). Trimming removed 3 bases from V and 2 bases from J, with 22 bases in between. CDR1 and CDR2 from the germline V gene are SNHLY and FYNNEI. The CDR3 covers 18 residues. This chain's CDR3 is CASSDAPGQGRGNYGYTF. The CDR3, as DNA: TGTGCCAGCAGTGACGCCCCGGGGCAGGGGCGGGGGAACTATGGCTACACCTTC.

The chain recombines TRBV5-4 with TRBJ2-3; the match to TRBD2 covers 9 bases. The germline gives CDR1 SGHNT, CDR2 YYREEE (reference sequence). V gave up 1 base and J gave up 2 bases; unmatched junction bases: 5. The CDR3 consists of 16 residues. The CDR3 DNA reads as TGTGCCAGCAGCTTGAGCGGGGGGACGCACACAGATACGCAGTATTTT. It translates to CASSLSGGTHTDTQYF. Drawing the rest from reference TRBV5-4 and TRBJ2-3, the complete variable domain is ETGVTQSPTHLIKTRGQQVTLRCSSQSGHNTVSWYQQALGQGPQFIFQYYREEENGRGNFPPRFSGLQFPNYSSELNVNALELDDSALYLCASSLSGGTHTDTQYFGPGTRLTVL.

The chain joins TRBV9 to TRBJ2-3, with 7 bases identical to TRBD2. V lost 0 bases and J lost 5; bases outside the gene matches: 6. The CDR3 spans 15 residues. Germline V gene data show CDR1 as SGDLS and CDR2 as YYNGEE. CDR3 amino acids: CASSVGGSLIDTQYF. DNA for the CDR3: TGTGCCAGCAGCGTAGGCGGGAGCCTTATAGATACGCAGTATTTT. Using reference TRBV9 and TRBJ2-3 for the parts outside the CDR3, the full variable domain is DSGVTQTPKHLITATGQRVTLRCSPRSGDLSVYWYQQSLDQGLQFLIQYYNGEERAKGNILERFSAQQFPDLHSELNLSSLELGDSALYFCASSVGGSLIDTQYFGPGTRLTVL.

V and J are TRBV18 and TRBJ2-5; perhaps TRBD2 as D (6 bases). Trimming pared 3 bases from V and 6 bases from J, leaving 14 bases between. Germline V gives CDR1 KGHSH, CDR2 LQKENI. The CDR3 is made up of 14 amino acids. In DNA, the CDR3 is TGTGCCAGCTCACCCGGGGACTTCATGCAGACCCAGTACTTC. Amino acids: CASSPGDFMQTQYF.

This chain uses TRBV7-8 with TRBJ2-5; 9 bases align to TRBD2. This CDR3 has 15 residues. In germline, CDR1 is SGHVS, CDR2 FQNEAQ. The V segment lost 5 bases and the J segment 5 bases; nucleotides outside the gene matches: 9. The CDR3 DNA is TGTGCCAGCAGCCGGCGGGGGGGCTTTCTTGAGACCCAGTACTTC. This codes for CASSRRGGFLETQYF.

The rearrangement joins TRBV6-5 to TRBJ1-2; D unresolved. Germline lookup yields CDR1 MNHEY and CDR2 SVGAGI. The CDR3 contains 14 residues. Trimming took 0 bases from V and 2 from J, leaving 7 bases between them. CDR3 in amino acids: CASSYSPRNYGYTF. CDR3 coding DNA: TGTGCCAGCAGTTACTCCCCCAGGAACTATGGCTACACCTTC.

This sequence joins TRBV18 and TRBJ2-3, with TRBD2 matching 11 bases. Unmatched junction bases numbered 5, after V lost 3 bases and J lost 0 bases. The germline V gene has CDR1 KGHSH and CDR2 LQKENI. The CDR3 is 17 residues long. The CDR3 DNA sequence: TGTGCCAGCTCACCCTACCCTAGCGGGGGGAGCACAGATACGCAGTATTTT. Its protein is CASSPYPSGGSTDTQYF.

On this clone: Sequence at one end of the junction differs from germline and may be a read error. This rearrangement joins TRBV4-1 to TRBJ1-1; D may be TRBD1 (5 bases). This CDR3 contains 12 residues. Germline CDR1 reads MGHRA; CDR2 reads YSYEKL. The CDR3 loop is CASTQTWGETFF. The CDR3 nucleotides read TGCGCCAGCACCCAAACCTGGGGCGAGACTTTCTTT.

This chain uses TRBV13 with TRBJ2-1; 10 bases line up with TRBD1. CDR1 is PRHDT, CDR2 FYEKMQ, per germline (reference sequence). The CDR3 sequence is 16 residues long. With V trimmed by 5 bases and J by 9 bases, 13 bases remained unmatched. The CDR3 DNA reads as TGTGCCAGCAGCCAAAGGGGACAGGGGCTAGGGGGTGAGCAGTTCTTC. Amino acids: CASSQRGQGLGGEQFF. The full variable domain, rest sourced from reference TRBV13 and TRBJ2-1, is AAGVIQSPRHLIKEKRETATLKCYPIPRHDTVYWYQQGPGQDPQFLISFYEKMQSDKGSIPDRFSAQQFSDYHSELNMSSLELGDSALYFCASSQRGQGLGGEQFFGPGTRLTVL.

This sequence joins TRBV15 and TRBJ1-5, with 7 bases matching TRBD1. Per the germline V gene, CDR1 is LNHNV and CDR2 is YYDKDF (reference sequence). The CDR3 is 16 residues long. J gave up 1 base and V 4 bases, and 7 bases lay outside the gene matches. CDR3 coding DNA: TGTGCCACCAGCACCTTAGGGGGCTCGAGCAATCAGCCCCAGCATTTT. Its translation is CATSTLGGSSNQPQHF.

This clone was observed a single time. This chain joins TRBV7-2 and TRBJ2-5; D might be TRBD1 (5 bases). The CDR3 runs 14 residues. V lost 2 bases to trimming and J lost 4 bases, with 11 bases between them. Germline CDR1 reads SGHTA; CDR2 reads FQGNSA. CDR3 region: CASSLRGFGETQYF. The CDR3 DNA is TGTGCCAGCAGCTTAAGGGGTTTCGGAGAGACCCAGTACTTC.

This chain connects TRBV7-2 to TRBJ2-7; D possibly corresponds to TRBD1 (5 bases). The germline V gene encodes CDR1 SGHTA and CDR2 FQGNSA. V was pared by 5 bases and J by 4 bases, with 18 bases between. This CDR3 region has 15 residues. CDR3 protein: CASSLFQGPEYEQYF. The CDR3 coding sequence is TGTGCCAGCAGCCTCTTCCAGGGCCCTGAGTACGAGCAGTACTTC.

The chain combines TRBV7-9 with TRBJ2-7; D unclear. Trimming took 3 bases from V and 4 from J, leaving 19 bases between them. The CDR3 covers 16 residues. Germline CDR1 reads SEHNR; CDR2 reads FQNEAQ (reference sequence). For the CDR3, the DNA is TGTGCCAGCAGCTTGGGTCTTGGAACAGATGTTTACGAGCAGTACTTC. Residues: CASSLGLGTDVYEQYF.

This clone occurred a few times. The CDR3 here is CASSFAGTQETQYF. CDR3 coding DNA: TGTGCCAGCAGCTTCGCGGGGACCCAAGAGACCCAGTACTTC. The chain has TRBV7-7 and TRBJ2-5, with TRBD2 as a possible D gene (6 bases). Germline values: CDR1 SSHAT, CDR2 FNYEAQ (reference sequence). CDR3 length: 14 residues. V gave up 3 bases and J gave up 1 base, with 9 bases separating them.

This CDR3 reads CASSQGGGLGNEQFF. The CDR3 DNA follows: TGTGCCAGCAGCCAAGGGGGGGGACTGGGCAATGAGCAGTTCTTC. This rearrangement joins TRBV4-2 to TRBJ2-1; TRBD2 agrees at 7 bases. V lost 1 base and J lost 6; bases outside the gene matches: 6. The CDR3 is made up of 15 amino acids. Per germline, CDR1 LGHNA and CDR2 YNFKEQ.

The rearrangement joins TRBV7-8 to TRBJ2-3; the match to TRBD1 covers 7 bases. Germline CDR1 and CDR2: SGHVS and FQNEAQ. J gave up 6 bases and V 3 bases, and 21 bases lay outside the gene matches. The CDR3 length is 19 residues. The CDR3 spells CASSFHRTSPTGIDDTQYF. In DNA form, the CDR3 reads TGTGCCAGCAGCTTCCATCGTACCTCTCCGACAGGGATTGATGATACGCAGTATTTT. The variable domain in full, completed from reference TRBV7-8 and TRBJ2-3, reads GAGVSQSPRYKVAKRGQDVALRCDPISGHVSLFWYQQALGQGPEFLTYFQNEAQLDKSGLPSDRFFAERPEGSVSTLKIQRTQQEDSAVYLCASSFHRTSPTGIDDTQYFGPGTRLTVL.

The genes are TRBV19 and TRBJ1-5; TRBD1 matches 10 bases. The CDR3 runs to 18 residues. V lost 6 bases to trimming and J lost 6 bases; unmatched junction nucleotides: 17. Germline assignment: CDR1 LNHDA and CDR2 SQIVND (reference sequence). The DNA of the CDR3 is TGTGCCAGTAGCCCCTCCCCGGTGGGGACAGGGGTGTTTCAGCCCCAGCATTTT. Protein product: CASSPSPVGTGVFQPQHF. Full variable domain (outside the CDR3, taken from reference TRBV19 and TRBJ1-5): DGGITQSPKYLFRKEGQNVTLSCEQNLNHDAMYWYRQDPGQGLRLIYYSQIVNDFQKGDIAEGYSVSREKKESFPLTVTSAQKNPTAFYLCASSPSPVGTGVFQPQHFGDGTRLSIL.

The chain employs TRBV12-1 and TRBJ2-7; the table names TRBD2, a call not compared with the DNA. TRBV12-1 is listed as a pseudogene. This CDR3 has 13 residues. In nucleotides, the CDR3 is TGTGCCAGCAGCCTCGTATCCGTCTACGAGCAGTACTTC. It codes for CASSLVSVYEQYF.

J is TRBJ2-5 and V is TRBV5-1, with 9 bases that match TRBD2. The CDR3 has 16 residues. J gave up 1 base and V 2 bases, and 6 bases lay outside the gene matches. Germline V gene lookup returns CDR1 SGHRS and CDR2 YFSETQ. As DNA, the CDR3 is TGCGCCAGCAGCTTTGCCCTAGCGGGACCCCAAGAGACCCAGTACTTC. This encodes CASSFALAGPQETQYF.

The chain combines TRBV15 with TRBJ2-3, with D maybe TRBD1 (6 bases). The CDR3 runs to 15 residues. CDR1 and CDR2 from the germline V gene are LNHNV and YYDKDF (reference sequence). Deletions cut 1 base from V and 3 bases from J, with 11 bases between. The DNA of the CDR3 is TGTGCCACCAGCAGAGGCGGCAGGGGAACAGATACGCAGTATTTT. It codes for CATSRGGRGTDTQYF.

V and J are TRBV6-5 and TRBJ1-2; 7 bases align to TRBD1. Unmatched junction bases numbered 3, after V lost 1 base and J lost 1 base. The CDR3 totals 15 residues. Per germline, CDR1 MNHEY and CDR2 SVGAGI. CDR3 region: CASSYWGDSNYGYTF. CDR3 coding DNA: TGTGCCAGCAGTTACTGGGGGGACAGTAACTATGGCTACACCTTC.

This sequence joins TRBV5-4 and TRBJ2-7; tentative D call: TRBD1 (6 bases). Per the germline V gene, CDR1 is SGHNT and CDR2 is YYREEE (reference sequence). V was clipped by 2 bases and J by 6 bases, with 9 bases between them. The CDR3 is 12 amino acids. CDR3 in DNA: TGTGCCAGCAGCTTTGAGGGGGTCGAGCAGTACTTC. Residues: CASSFEGVEQYF.

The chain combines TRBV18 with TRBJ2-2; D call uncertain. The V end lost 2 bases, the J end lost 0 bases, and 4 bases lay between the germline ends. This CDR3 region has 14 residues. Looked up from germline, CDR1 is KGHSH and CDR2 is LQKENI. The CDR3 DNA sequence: TGTGCCAGCTCACCAATATCGAACACCGGGGAGCTGTTTTTT. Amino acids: CASSPISNTGELFF. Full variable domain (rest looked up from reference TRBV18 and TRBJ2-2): NAGVMQNPRHLVRRRGQEARLRCSPMKGHSHVYWYRQLPEEGLKFMVYLQKENIIDESGMPKERFSAEFPKEGPSILRIQQVVRGDSAAYFCASSPISNTGELFFGEGSRLTVL.

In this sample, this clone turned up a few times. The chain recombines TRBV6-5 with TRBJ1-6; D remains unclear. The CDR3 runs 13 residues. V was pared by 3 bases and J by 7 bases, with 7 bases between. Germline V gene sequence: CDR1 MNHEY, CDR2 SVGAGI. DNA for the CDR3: TGTGCCAGCAGTTATGCGGTCAATTCACCCCTCCACTTT. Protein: CASSYAVNSPLHF.

The DNA for the CDR3 is TGTGCCAGCAGTCCTAGGGACAGGTCTTACACTGAAGCTTTCTTT. It is translated as CASSPRDRSYTEAFF. This chain links TRBV27 with TRBJ1-1, with 8 bases matching TRBD1. The CDR3 consists of 15 residues. Trimming at V came to 5 bases and at J to 3 bases, leaving 8 bases not matched to a gene. Germline-derived CDR1 and CDR2 are MNHEY and SMNVEV (reference sequence).

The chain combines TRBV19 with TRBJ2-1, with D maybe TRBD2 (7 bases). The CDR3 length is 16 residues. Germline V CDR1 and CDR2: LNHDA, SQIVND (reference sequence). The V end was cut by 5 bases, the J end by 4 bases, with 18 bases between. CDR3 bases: TGTGCCAGTAGTGGAGGGGGGGCCGTGGGGTACAATGAGCAGTTCTTC. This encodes CASSGGGAVGYNEQFF.

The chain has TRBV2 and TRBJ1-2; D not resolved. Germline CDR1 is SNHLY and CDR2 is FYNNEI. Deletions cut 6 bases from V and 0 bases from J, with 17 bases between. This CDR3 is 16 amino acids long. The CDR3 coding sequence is TGTGCCAGCAGCTTGTTGAGATCCCTAGCTAACTATGGCTACACCTTC. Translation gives CASSLLRSLANYGYTF.

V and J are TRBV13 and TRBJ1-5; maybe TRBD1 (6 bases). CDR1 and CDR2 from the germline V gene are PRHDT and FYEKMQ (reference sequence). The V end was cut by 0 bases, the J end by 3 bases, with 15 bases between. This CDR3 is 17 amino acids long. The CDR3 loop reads CASSLGPRTALNQPQHF. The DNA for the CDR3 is TGTGCCAGCAGCTTAGGCCCACGGACAGCCCTCAATCAGCCCCAGCATTTT.

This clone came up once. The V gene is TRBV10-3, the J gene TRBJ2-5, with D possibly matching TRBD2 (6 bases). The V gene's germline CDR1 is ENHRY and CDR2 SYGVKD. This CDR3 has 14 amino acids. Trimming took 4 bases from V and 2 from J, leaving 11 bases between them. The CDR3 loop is CAISVGTPQETQYF. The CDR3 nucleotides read TGTGCCATCAGTGTCGGGACTCCACAAGAGACCCAGTACTTC.

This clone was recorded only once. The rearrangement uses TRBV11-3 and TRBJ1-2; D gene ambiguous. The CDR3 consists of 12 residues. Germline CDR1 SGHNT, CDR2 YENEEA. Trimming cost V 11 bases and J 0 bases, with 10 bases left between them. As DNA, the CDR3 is TGTGCCCTCCACGGAGCTAACTATGGCTACACCTTC. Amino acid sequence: CALHGANYGYTF.